These 8 T cell receptor beta chains came from one sample sequenced in a study of post-analysis software for immune sequencing data. TCR beta cDNA libraries included unique molecular identifiers. Each CDR3 protein gets one entry after TCRdb re-called the PCR reads with MiXCR. Of about 460,000 distinct CDR3 sequences in the sample, roughly 45% were seen once. Study findings and constraints: Comparison of patients with controls showed about 5 TRBV segments more frequent in patients, TRBV5-6, TRBV5-1 and TRBV20-1 among them.

For these TCRs, the target antigens are not known. Sequenced material: blood. These receptors all stem from a girl aged 5 to 17 with multiple sclerosis.

The chain uses TRBV5-5 and TRBJ1-4, with 8 bases that match TRBD1. This CDR3 region has 16 residues. Unmatched junction bases numbered 12, after V lost 4 bases and J lost 7 bases. Germline values: CDR1 SGHKS, CDR2 YYEKEE (reference sequence). Here the CDR3 DNA reads TGTGCCAGCAGCGGACGGGACAGGATGGCTCGTGAAAAACTGTTTTTT. Its protein product is CASSGRDRMAREKLFF.

As DNA, the CDR3 is TGTGCCATCGGTCAACAGCAGAATGAGCAGTTCTTC. Protein sequence: CAIGQQQNEQFF. The chain has TRBV10-3 and TRBJ2-1; D remains ambiguous. The germline V and J ends were trimmed by 8 bases and 7 bases, with 12 bases remaining between them. Germline CDR1 ENHRY, CDR2 SYGVKD. The CDR3 extends over 12 amino acids.

This clonotype turned up a few times. V gene TRBV7-6 combines with J gene TRBJ1-6; 7 nucleotides align to TRBD1. This CDR3 is built from 15 residues. Germline CDR1 is SGHVS and CDR2 is FNYEAQ. V shed 5 bases and J 7 bases; nucleotides not matched to a gene: 8. The CDR3 here is CASSELTGSNSPLHF. The CDR3 nucleotides are TGTGCCAGCAGCGAACTGACAGGGTCCAATTCACCCCTCCACTTT.

The rearrangement links TRBV10-3 to TRBJ1-5; D uncertain. The germline V gene has CDR1 ENHRY and CDR2 SYGVKD. The V and J ends lost 11 bases and 3 bases respectively, with 11 bases between them. CDR3 length: 12 amino acids. CDR3 sequence: CAVGLINQPQHF. CDR3 in DNA: TGTGCCGTCGGACTCATCAATCAGCCCCAGCATTTT.

Only a few counts were recorded for this clonotype. The chain uses TRBV6-6 and TRBJ2-5; D gene unclear. The CDR3 length is 14 residues. V lost 7 bases, J lost 3 bases, and 15 bases lay in between. Germline values: CDR1 MNHNY, CDR2 SVGAGI (reference sequence). The CDR3 bases are TGTGCCAGCACCCTCCCGGAATCAAAAGAGACCCAGTACTTC. It yields the protein CASTLPESKETQYF.

This clonotype has a handful of counts. The chain joins TRBV18 to TRBJ2-7, with D maybe TRBD1 (6 bases). The J call may be wrong; the DNA end is better matched by TRBJ2-5. The CDR3 loop spans 14 amino acids. Germline CDR1 is KGHSH and CDR2 is LQKENI. The CDR3 is CASSPPQGVETQYF. CDR3 sequence (DNA): TGTGCCAGCTCACCCCCACAGGGAGTAGAGACCCAGTACTTC.

A word on this clonotype: The junction departs from the called germline gene at one end, perhaps through a read error. This chain joins TRBV7-7 and TRBJ2-5; 15 positions agree with TRBD2. This CDR3 contains 16 residues. Germline V lookup: CDR1 SSHAT, CDR2 FNYEAQ (reference sequence). The CDR3 region has the DNA TGTGCTAGCAGACAGGGACTAGCGGGGGGTCAAGAGACCCAGTACTTC. Translating it yields CASRQGLAGGQETQYF.

The V and J genes are TRBV5-1 and TRBJ1-2; D gene unclear. The CDR3 has 14 residues. Germline assignment: CDR1 SGHRS and CDR2 YFSETQ. Trimming shortened V by 4 bases and J by 3 bases, and 13 bases separated the two germline ends. This chain's CDR3 is CASSKDSTDYGYTF. CDR3 sequence (DNA): TGCGCCAGCAGCAAAGATTCGACGGACTATGGCTACACCTTC.